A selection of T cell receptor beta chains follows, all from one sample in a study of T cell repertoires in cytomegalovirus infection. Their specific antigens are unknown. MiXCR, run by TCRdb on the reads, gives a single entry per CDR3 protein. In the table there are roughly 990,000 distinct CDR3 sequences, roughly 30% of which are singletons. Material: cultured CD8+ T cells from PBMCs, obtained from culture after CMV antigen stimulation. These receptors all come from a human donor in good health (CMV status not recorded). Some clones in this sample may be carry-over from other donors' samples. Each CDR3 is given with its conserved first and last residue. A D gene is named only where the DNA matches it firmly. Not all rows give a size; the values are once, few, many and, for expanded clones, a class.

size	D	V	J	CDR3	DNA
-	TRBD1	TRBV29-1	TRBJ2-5	CSVEGVGTVETQYF	TGCAGCGTTGAAGGTGTGGGGACAGTAGAGACCCAGTACTTC
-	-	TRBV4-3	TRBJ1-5	CASSQDFLTLSGQPQHF	TGCGCCAGCAGCCAAGATTTCTTGACACTCTCGGGACAGCCCCAGCATTTT
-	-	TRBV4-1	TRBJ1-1	CASSQDPYMNTEAFF	TGCGCCAGCAGCCAAGATCCCTATATGAACACTGAAGCTTTCTTT
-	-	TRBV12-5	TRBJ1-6	CASGLGGPGQRRDNSPLHF	TGTGCTAGTGGTTTGGGGGGTCCCGGACAGCGACGGGATAATTCACCCCTCCACTTT
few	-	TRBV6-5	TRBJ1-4	CASRAVRNEKLFF	TGTGCCAGCAGGGCAGTTCGGAATGAAAAACTGTTTTTT
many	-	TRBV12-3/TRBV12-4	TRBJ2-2	CASSLDNVNTGELFF	TGTGCCAGCAGTTTAGATAATGTAAACACCGGGGAGCTGTTTTTT
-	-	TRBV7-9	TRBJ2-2	CASSPRTENTGELFF	TGTGCCAGCAGCCCACGGACAGAGAACACCGGGGAGCTGTTTTTT
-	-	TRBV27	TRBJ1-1	CASKRSNTEAFF	TGTGCCAGCAAGCGGAGTAACACTGAAGCTTTCTTT
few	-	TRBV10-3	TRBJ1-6	CAIRTGKTTLHF	TGTGCCATCAGAACGGGGAAAACGACCCTCCACTTT
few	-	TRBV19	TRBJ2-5	CASSVQGTYQETQYF	TGTGCCAGTAGTGTCCAGGGCACGTACCAAGAGACCCAGTACTTC
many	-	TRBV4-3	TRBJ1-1	CASSPGPASTEAFF	TGCGCCAGCAGCCCAGGACCGGCGAGCACTGAAGCTTTCTTT
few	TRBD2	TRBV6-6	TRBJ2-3	CASSYEPGLAGADTQYF	TGTGCCAGCAGTTACGAACCCGGACTAGCGGGGGCAGATACGCAGTATTTT
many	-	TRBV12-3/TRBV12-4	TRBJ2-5	CASTRDSGGETQYF	TGTGCCAGCACCCGGGACTCCGGTGGGGAGACCCAGTACTTC
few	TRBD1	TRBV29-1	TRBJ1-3	CSVGDRGPDTIYF	TGCAGCGTTGGAGACAGGGGGCCGGACACCATATATTTT
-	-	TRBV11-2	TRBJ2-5	CASSFNSNEETQYF	TGTGCCAGCAGCTTTAACAGCAACGAAGAGACCCAGTACTTC
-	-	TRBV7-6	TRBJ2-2	CASSLPGGGTGELFF	TGTGCCAGCAGCTTACCAGGGGGAGGAACCGGGGAGCTGTTTTTT
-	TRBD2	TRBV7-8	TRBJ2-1	CASTPLRSGGVYNEQFF	TGTGCCAGCACCCCACTTCGAAGCGGGGGGGTCTACAATGAGCAGTTCTTC
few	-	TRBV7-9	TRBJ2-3	CASSSKWGDTQYF	TGTGCCAGCAGCTCTAAGTGGGGGGATACGCAGTATTTT
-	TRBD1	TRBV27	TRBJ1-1	CASSFSTGVNTGAFF	TGTGCCAGCAGTTTCTCGACAGGGGTGAACACTGGAGCTTTCTTT
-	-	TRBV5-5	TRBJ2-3	CASSLPQGDTQYF	TGTGCCAGCAGCCTTCCCCAGGGAGATACGCAGTATTTT
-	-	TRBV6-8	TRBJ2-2	CASRRGENTGELFF	TGTGCCAGCAGGAGGGGGGAGAACACCGGGGAGCTGTTTTTT
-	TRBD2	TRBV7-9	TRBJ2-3	CASSLASGTSGGHTDTQYF	TGTGCCAGCAGCTTAGCCTCCGGGACTAGCGGGGGCCACACAGATACGCAGTATTTT
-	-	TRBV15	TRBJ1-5	CATSKRGGPPDQPQHF	TGTGCCACCAGCAAGCGCGGGGGACCCCCCGATCAGCCCCAGCATTTT
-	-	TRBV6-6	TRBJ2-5	CASNMGRGWTQYF	TGTGCCAGCAACATGGGGAGGGGGTGGACCCAGTACTTC
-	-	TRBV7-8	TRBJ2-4	CASSLGVGRDIQYF	TGTGCCAGCAGCTTAGGCGTGGGTCGAGACATTCAGTACTTC
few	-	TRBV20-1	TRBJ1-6	CSAPNSGLGDGDSPLHF	TGCAGTGCCCCGAATTCGGGCCTAGGGGATGGGGATTCACCCCTCCACTTT
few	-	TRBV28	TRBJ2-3	CASREDLGGQYF	TGTGCCAGCAGGGAGGACCTCGGGGGGCAGTATTTT
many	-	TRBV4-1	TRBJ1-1	CASSQEAGTIEAFF	TGCGCCAGCAGCCAAGAGGCCGGGACAATTGAAGCTTTCTTT
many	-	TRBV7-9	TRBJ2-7	CASTPGYEQYF	TGTGCCAGCACGCCGGGTTACGAGCAGTACTTC